Listed below are T cell receptor beta chains from one sample, sequenced in a study of CD8 T cells in ankylosing spondylitis. TCRdb analysed the 5' RACE reads with MiXCR anew, one entry per CDR3 protein. The sample has some 120,000 distinct CDR3 sequences; roughly 6.6% are singletons. The sequencing sample was made of blood, either unsorted or a sorted T cell fraction (not recorded which). The receptors shown here come from a male donor with ankylosing spondylitis or in good health (not recorded which). Each CDR3 is given with its conserved first and last residue. Fields, in order: V gene, J gene, clone size, D gene, CDR3 protein, CDR3 DNA. A D gene is named only where the DNA matches it firmly. The size entry gives once, few or many counts, or a class when the clone is expanded.

v_gene: TRBV24-1
j_gene: TRBJ1-5
abundance: many
d_gene: .
CDR3aa: CATSDGGWPQHF
CDR3nt: TGTGCCACCAGTGATGGAGGTTGGCCCCAGCATTTT

v_gene: TRBV29-1
j_gene: TRBJ2-2
abundance: many
d_gene: .
CDR3aa: CSVEIVVGAGELFF
CDR3nt: TGCAGCGTTGAGATAGTCGTTGGCGCCGGGGAGCTGTTTTTT

v_gene: TRBV28
j_gene: TRBJ2-1
abundance: many
d_gene: TRBD1
CDR3aa: CASGHLGTGSYNEQFF
CDR3nt: TGTGCCAGCGGCCATCTGGGGACAGGGTCCTACAATGAGCAGTTCTTC

v_gene: TRBV29-1
j_gene: TRBJ1-2
abundance: many
d_gene: .
CDR3aa: CSVHLGAGGYTF
CDR3nt: TGCAGCGTACATTTGGGGGCAGGTGGCTACACCTTC

v_gene: TRBV5-1
j_gene: TRBJ2-3
abundance: many
d_gene: .
CDR3aa: CASSAPGADTQYF
CDR3nt: TGCGCCAGCAGCGCTCCGGGGGCAGATACGCAGTATTTT

v_gene: TRBV4-3
j_gene: TRBJ1-6
abundance: many
d_gene: TRBD1
CDR3aa: CASSQDGQVNSPLHF
CDR3nt: TGCGCCAGCAGCCAAGATGGACAGGTGAATTCACCCCTCCACTTT

v_gene: TRBV7-8
j_gene: TRBJ2-1
abundance: many
d_gene: TRBD2
CDR3aa: CASSLALPGLAVYSYNEQFF
CDR3nt: TGTGCCAGCAGCTTAGCGCTACCGGGACTAGCGGTATACTCCTACAATGAGCAGTTCTTC

v_gene: TRBV7-9
j_gene: TRBJ1-3
abundance: many
d_gene: .
CDR3aa: CASSPAGANGNTIYF
CDR3nt: TGTGCCAGCAGCCCCGCCGGGGCTAATGGAAACACCATATATTTT

v_gene: TRBV10-3
j_gene: TRBJ2-1
abundance: many
d_gene: .
CDR3aa: CAISESLQHNEQFF
CDR3nt: TGTGCCATCAGTGAGTCATTACAGCACAATGAGCAGTTCTTC

v_gene: TRBV12-3/TRBV12-4
j_gene: TRBJ1-5
abundance: few
d_gene: TRBD1
CDR3aa: CASSWDREDQPQHF
CDR3nt: TGTGCCAGCAGCTGGGACAGGGAGGATCAGCCCCAGCATTTT

v_gene: TRBV9
j_gene: TRBJ2-3
abundance: many
d_gene: .
CDR3aa: CASSVWAGTDTQYF
CDR3nt: TGTGCCAGCAGCGTATGGGCTGGCACAGATACGCAGTATTTT

v_gene: TRBV20-1
j_gene: TRBJ1-1
abundance: many
d_gene: .
CDR3aa: CSAPWVTGGNTEAFF
CDR3nt: TGCAGTGCGCCATGGGTGACGGGGGGGAACACTGAAGCTTTCTTT

v_gene: TRBV12-3/TRBV12-4
j_gene: TRBJ2-2
abundance: many
d_gene: .
CDR3aa: CASSPGLRTGELFF
CDR3nt: TGTGCCAGCAGTCCCGGGCTCCGAACCGGGGAGCTGTTTTTT

v_gene: TRBV7-2
j_gene: TRBJ2-5
abundance: many
d_gene: .
CDR3aa: CASSPRTQETQYF
CDR3nt: TGTGCCAGCAGCCCAAGGACCCAAGAGACCCAGTACTTC

v_gene: TRBV10-3
j_gene: TRBJ1-5
abundance: many
d_gene: .
CDR3aa: CAIRQGNQPQHF
CDR3nt: TGTGCCATCAGACAGGGCAATCAGCCCCAGCATTTT

v_gene: TRBV20-1
j_gene: TRBJ2-3
abundance: few
d_gene: .
CDR3aa: CSARDRREKDTQYF
CDR3nt: TGCAGTGCTAGAGATCGACGGGAGAAAGATACGCAGTATTTT

v_gene: TRBV12-3/TRBV12-4
j_gene: TRBJ1-1
abundance: many
d_gene: .
CDR3aa: CASSPSAATEAFF
CDR3nt: TGTGCCAGCAGCCCCTCCGCGGCCACTGAAGCTTTCTTT

v_gene: TRBV20-1
j_gene: TRBJ2-7
abundance: many
d_gene: TRBD1
CDR3aa: CSASKGADAYEQYF
CDR3nt: TGCAGTGCTAGCAAGGGGGCTGACGCCTACGAGCAGTACTTC

v_gene: TRBV29-1
j_gene: TRBJ2-1
abundance: many
d_gene: TRBD2
CDR3aa: CSVEVFTSGRGNEQFF
CDR3nt: TGCAGCGTTGAAGTATTTACTAGCGGGAGGGGGAATGAGCAGTTCTTC

v_gene: TRBV12-3/TRBV12-4
j_gene: TRBJ2-5
abundance: few
d_gene: .
CDR3aa: CASSRMGGQETQYF
CDR3nt: TGTGCCAGCAGCCGCATGGGGGGCCAAGAGACCCAGTACTTC